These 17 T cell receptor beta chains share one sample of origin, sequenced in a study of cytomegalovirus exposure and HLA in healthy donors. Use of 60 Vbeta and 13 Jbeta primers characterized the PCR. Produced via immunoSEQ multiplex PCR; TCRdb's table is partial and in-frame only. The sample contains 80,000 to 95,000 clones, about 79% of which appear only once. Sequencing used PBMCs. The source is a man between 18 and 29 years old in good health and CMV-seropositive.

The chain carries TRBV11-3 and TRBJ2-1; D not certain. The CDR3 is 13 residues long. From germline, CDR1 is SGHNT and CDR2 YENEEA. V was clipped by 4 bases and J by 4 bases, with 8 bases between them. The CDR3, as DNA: TGTGCCAGCAGCTCCGACTTGTACAATGAGCAGTTCTTC. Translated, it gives CASSSDLYNEQFF. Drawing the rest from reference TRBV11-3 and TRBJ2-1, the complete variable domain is EAGVVQSPRYKIIEKKQPVAFWCNPISGHNTLYWYLQNLGQGPELLIRYENEEAVDDSQLPKDRFSAERLKGVDSTLKIQPAELGDSAVYLCASSSDLYNEQFFGPGTRLTVL.

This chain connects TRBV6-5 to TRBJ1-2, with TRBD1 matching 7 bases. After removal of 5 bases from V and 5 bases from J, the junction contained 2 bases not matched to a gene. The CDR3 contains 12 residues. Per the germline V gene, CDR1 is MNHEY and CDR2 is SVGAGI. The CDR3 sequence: CASSKTGYGYTF. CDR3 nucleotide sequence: TGTGCCAGCAGTAAGACAGGGTATGGCTACACCTTC.

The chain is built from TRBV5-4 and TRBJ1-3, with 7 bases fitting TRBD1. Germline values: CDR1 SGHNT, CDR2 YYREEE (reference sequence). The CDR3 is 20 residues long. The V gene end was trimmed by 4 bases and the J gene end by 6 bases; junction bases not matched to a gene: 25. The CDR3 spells CASSHTVRRETGEEENTIYF. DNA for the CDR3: TGTGCCAGCAGCCACACAGTAAGGCGGGAAACAGGGGAAGAGGAAAACACCATATATTTT.

The CDR3 is CSVEAATLVPTF. The CDR3 DNA follows: TGCAGCGTAGAGGCCGCGACTTTGGTCCCTACCTTC. V gene TRBV29-1 combines with J gene TRBJ1-2; D gene ambiguous. CDR1 and CDR2 from the germline V gene are SQVTM and ANQGSEA. The V and J ends lost 6 bases and 14 bases respectively, with 22 bases between them. The CDR3 is 12 residues long.

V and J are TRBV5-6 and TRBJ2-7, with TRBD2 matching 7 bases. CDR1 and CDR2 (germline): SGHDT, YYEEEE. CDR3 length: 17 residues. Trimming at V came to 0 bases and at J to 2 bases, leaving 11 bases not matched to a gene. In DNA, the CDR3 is TGTGCCAGCAGCTTGGCCGCCTCTCTGGGGACTACCTACGAGCAGTACTTC. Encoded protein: CASSLAASLGTTYEQYF.

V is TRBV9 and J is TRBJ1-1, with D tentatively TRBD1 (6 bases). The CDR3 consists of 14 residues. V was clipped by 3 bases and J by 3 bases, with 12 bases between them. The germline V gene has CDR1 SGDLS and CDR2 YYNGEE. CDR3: CASSGPTGYTEAFF. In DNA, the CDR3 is TGTGCCAGCAGCGGCCCCACAGGGTACACTGAAGCTTTCTTT.

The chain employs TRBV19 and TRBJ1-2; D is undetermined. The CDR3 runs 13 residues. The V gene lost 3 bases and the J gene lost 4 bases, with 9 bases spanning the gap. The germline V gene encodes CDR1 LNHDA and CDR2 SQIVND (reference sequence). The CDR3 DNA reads TGTGCCAGTAGTATCGGGAGCGGCTATGGCTACACCTTC. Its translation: CASSIGSGYGYTF.

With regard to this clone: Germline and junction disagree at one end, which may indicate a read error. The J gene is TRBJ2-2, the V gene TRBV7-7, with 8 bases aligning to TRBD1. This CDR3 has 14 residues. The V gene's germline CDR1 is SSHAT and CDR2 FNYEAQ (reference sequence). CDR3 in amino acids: CASSLDRVGGELFF. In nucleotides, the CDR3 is TGTGCTAGCAGCTTGGACAGGGTCGGCGGGGAGCTGTTTTTT.

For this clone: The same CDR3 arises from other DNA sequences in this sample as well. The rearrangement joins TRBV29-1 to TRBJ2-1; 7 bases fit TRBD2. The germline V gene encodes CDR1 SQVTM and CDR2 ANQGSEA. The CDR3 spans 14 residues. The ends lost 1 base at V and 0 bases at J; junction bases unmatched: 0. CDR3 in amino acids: CSVEGGSSYNEQFF. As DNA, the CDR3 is TGCAGCGTTGAAGGCGGGAGCTCCTACAATGAGCAGTTCTTC.

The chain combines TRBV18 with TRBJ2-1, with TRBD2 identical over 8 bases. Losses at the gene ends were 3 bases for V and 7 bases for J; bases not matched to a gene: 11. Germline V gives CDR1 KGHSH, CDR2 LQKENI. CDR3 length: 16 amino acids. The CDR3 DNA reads TGTGCCAGCTCACCTGTGAGCGGGAGCGGAGGGAATGAGCAGTTCTTC. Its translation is CASSPVSGSGGNEQFF.

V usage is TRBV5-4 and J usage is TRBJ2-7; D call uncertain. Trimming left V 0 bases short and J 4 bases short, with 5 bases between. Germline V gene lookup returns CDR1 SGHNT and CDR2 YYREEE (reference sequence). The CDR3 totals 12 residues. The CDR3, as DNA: TGTGCCAGCAGCTTGGGCACATACGAGCAGTACTTC. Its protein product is CASSLGTYEQYF.

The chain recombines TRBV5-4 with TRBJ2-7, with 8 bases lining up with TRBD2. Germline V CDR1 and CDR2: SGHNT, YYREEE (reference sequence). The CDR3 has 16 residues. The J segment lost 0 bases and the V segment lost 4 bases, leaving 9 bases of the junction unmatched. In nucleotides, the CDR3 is TGTGCCAGCAGCCCGGGGGGGGGACGAAGCTCCTACGAGCAGTACTTC. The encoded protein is CASSPGGGRSSYEQYF.

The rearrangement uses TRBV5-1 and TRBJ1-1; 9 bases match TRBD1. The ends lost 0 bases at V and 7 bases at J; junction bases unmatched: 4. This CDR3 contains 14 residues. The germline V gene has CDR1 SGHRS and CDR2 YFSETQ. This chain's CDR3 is CASSLDRGLGEAFF. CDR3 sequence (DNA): TGCGCCAGCAGCTTGGACAGGGGGCTGGGTGAAGCTTTCTTT.

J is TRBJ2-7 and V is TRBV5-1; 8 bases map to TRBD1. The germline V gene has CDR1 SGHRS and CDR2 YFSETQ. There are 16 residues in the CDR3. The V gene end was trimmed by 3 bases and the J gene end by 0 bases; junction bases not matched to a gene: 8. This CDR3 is CASSYTGGPGSYEQYF. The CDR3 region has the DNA TGCGCCAGCAGCTATACAGGGGGGCCTGGCTCCTACGAGCAGTACTTC. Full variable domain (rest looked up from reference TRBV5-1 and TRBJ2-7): KAGVTQTPRYLIKTRGQQVTLSCSPISGHRSVSWYQQTPGQGLQFLFEYFSETQRNKGNFPGRFSGRQFSNSRSEMNVSTLELGDSALYLCASSYTGGPGSYEQYFGPGTRLTVT.

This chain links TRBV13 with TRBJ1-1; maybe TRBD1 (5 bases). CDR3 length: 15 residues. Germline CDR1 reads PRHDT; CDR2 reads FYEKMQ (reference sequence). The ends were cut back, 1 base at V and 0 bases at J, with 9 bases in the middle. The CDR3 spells CASSLVQALNTEAFF. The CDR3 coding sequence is TGTGCCAGCAGCTTAGTACAGGCGTTGAACACTGAAGCTTTCTTT.

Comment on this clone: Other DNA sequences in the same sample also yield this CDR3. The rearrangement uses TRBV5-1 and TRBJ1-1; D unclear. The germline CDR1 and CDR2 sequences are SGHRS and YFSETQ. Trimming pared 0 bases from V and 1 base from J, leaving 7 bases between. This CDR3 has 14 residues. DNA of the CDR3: TGCGCCAGCAGCTTGGTAGGAGGGAACACTGAAGCTTTCTTT. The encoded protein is CASSLVGGNTEAFF.

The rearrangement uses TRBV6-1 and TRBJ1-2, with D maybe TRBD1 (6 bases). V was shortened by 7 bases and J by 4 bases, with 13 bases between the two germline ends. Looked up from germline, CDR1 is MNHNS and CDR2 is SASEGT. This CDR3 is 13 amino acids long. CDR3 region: CASTRGQSYGYTF. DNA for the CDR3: TGTGCCAGCACCAGAGGACAGTCCTATGGCTACACCTTC.